Following are 32 T cell receptor beta chains from one sample sequenced in a study of blood T cells in healthy people across ages. Using a J-beta primer mix together with a sample-barcoded 5' primer, a second PCR was run for about 6 to 11 cycles. Via MiXCR, TCRdb re-called the 5' RACE reads, giving one row per CDR3 protein. The table includes 1.5 million to 2 million distinct CDR3 sequences, 30% to 40% detected once. Source material: blood. These TCRs come from a human donor in good health.

The sample holds a few counts of this clonotype. This sequence joins TRBV21-1 and TRBJ1-2. TRBV21-1 is a listed pseudogene. The CDR3 is 19 amino acids. In nucleotides, the CDR3 is TGTGCCAGCAGCAAAGGATCCCGGGGGGCCCAATGGAGATACTATGGCTACACCTTC. The encoded protein is CASSKGSRGAQWRYYGYTF.

This chain connects TRBV29-1 to TRBJ2-3, with D uncertain. With 1 base removed from V and 0 bases from J, the gap between germline ends came to 11 bases. CDR1 and CDR2 from the germline V gene are SQVTM and ANQGSEA. This CDR3 contains 15 residues. This chain's CDR3 is CSVEGLEFSTDTQYF. In DNA, the CDR3 is TGCAGCGTTGAAGGCCTTGAGTTCAGCACAGATACGCAGTATTTT.

The chain recombines TRBV29-1 with TRBJ2-1; the D gene is possibly TRBD2 (5 bases). V was cut by 0 bases and J by 7 bases, with 25 bases left in between. This CDR3 is 18 amino acids long. Germline loops: CDR1 SQVTM, CDR2 ANQGSEA. The CDR3 nucleotides read TGCAGCGTTGAAGATCCCCGGGATCCACGAACCTCGGAGAATGAGCAGTTCTTC. This gives the protein CSVEDPRDPRTSENEQFF.

In this sample, this clonotype turned up a few times. The chain combines TRBV20-1 with TRBJ1-6; D unresolved. The CDR3 is 10 amino acids. The V end was cut by 6 bases, the J end by 13 bases, with 10 bases between. CDR1 DFQATT and CDR2 SNEGSKA come from the germline V gene (reference sequence). The CDR3 protein is CSADPFPLHF. As DNA, the CDR3 is TGCAGTGCCGACCCTTTCCCCCTCCACTTT.

Comment on this clonotype: The junction departs from germline at one end; a sequencing error may be responsible. This chain uses TRBV7-8 with TRBJ2-1, with unresolved D. The CDR3 has 13 amino acids. Germline V gene data show CDR1 as SGHVS and CDR2 as FQNEAQ. DNA for the CDR3: TGTGCCAGCAGCGCCATTAACTACAATGAGCAGGTCTTC. As protein: CASSAINYNEQVF.

The table lists this clonotype with a few counts. This chain connects TRBV19 to TRBJ1-3; perhaps TRBD1 as D (5 bases). The CDR3 is made up of 14 amino acids. Trimming removed 10 bases at V and 0 bases at J, with 13 bases between. The germline V gene encodes CDR1 LNHDA and CDR2 SQIVND (reference sequence). The CDR3 is CATRDLSSGNTIYF. CDR3 DNA: TGTGCCACCCGGGACCTTTCCTCTGGAAACACCATATATTTT. Full variable domain (remainder filled in from reference TRBV19 and TRBJ1-3): DGGITQSPKYLFRKEGQNVTLSCEQNLNHDAMYWYRQDPGQGLRLIYYSQIVNDFQKGDIAEGYSVSREKKESFPLTVTSAQKNPTAFYLCATRDLSSGNTIYFGEGSWLTVV.

This clonotype was found a few times. The chain links TRBV20-1 to TRBJ2-1; TRBD2 matches 11 bases. The CDR3 spans 16 residues. V shed 3 bases and J 5 bases; nucleotides not matched to a gene: 9. CDR1 is DFQATT, CDR2 SNEGSKA, per germline (reference sequence). The chain's CDR3 is CSASGASGGRNNEQFF. CDR3 DNA: TGCAGTGCTAGCGGGGCTAGCGGGGGGAGGAACAATGAGCAGTTCTTC.

The chain carries TRBV6-2 or TRBV6-3 and TRBJ2-5, with TRBD1 identical over 8 bases. The V gene end was trimmed by 5 bases and the J gene end by 2 bases; junction bases not matched to a gene: 4. CDR3 length: 14 residues. Germline loops: CDR1 MNHEY, CDR2 SVGEGT. CDR3 bases: TGTGCCAGCAGTACAGGGGGTTCTCAAGAGACCCAGTACTTC. It codes for CASSTGGSQETQYF.

The sample holds a few counts of this clonotype. V is TRBV12-3 or TRBV12-4 and J is TRBJ1-6; the match to TRBD1 covers 8 bases. V was clipped by 6 bases and J by 5 bases; unmatched bases: 6. This CDR3 has 15 amino acids. CDR3 loop: CASSPGGIDNSPLHF. CDR3 nucleotides: TGTGCCAGCAGCCCAGGGGGCATCGATAATTCACCCCTCCACTTT.

Only a few counts were recorded for this clonotype. V gene TRBV20-1 combines with J gene TRBJ1-1; D is ambiguous. The V gene's germline CDR1 is DFQATT and CDR2 SNEGSKA (reference sequence). This CDR3 comprises 12 residues. Trimming removed 4 bases at V and 10 bases at J, with 16 bases between. CDR3 nucleotide sequence: TGCAGTGCTAAATTTCAGGACTGGCTAGCTTTCTTT. Protein sequence: CSAKFQDWLAFF.

There are a few counts of this clonotype. J is TRBJ1-1 and V is TRBV29-1; 9 bases map to TRBD1. J was trimmed by 2 bases and V by 7 bases; bases with no gene match: 2. The germline CDR1 and CDR2 sequences are SQVTM and ANQGSEA. This CDR3 contains 12 residues. The CDR3, as DNA: TGCAGCGGGGACAGGGCCAACACTGAAGCTTTCTTT. This encodes CSGDRANTEAFF.

The genes are TRBV11-2 and TRBJ1-1; D remains unclear. Trimming took 4 bases from V and 3 from J, leaving 12 bases between them. The CDR3 extends over 14 amino acids. From germline, CDR1 is SGHAT and CDR2 FQNNGV. In DNA form, the CDR3 reads TGTGCCAGCAGCTCGCCCGGGTCCTACACTGAAGCTTTCTTT. Its protein is CASSSPGSYTEAFF.

This clonotype was recorded at least ten times. The rearrangement links TRBV12-3 or TRBV12-4 to TRBJ2-1; possible D gene TRBD2, 5 bases. V lost 1 base to trimming and J lost 7 bases, with 5 bases between them. The CDR3 has 12 amino acids. CDR3 protein: CASSLGENEQFF. In DNA form, the CDR3 reads TGTGCCAGCAGTTTAGGGGAGAATGAGCAGTTCTTC.

This clonotype was found once. The gene calls are TRBV10-3 and TRBJ1-3; no clear D. The germline V gene encodes CDR1 ENHRY and CDR2 SYGVKD. V was trimmed by 6 bases and J by 0 bases, leaving 12 bases between them. This CDR3 spans 15 amino acids. CDR3 loop: CAIREDTHSGNTIYF. The CDR3 region has the DNA TGTGCCATCAGGGAAGACACCCACTCTGGAAACACCATATATTTT.

The genes are TRBV6-6 and TRBJ2-7; D unresolved. The J call may be mistaken, given a closer DNA end match to TRBJ2-5. This CDR3 comprises 15 residues. The germline gives CDR1 MNHNY, CDR2 SVGAGI (reference sequence). The CDR3 region is CASSNSKVVVATQYF. The CDR3 DNA is TGTGCCAGCAGTAATTCCAAAGTCGTGGTAGCGACCCAGTACTTC.

As for this clonotype: An end of the junction does not agree with germline; a read error may underlie this. This sequence joins TRBV7-9 and TRBJ1-2, with D maybe TRBD1 (5 bases). CDR3 length equals 16 residues. Germline values: CDR1 SEHNR, CDR2 FQNEAQ (reference sequence). The CDR3 spells CASSLGDLPSNYGYTF. The CDR3, as DNA: TGCGCCAGCAGCTTAGGGGACCTCCCCTCTAACTATGGCTACACCTTC.

J is TRBJ2-4 and V is TRBV20-1; D uncertain. Judging by the DNA end, TRBJ2-7 fits better; the J call may be wrong. Germline V CDR1 and CDR2: DFQATT, SNEGSKA (reference sequence). There are 12 residues in the CDR3. CDR3 sequence (DNA): TGCAGTGCTAGTGGTCAGAACTACGAGCAGTACTTC. Its translation is CSASGQNYEQYF.

The chain uses TRBV19 and TRBJ1-5; 8 nucleotides line up with TRBD1. There are 15 residues in the CDR3. Germline lookup yields CDR1 LNHDA and CDR2 SQIVND (reference sequence). V gave up 1 base and J gave up 2 bases; unmatched junction bases: 1. The CDR3 nucleotides read TGTGCCAGTAGTATAGCAGGGGGCGGCAATCAGCCCCAGCATTTT. It specifies CASSIAGGGNQPQHF.

A few counts support this clonotype. This chain uses TRBV7-9 with TRBJ2-7; possibly TRBD1 for D (5 bases). Per the germline V gene, CDR1 is SEHNR and CDR2 is FQNEAQ (reference sequence). Trimming cost V 1 base and J 0 bases, with 10 bases left between them. CDR3 size: 15 residues. The DNA for the CDR3 is TGTGCCAGCAGCTTAGACCAGGGCAACTCCTACGAGCAGTACTTC. It encodes CASSLDQGNSYEQYF.

Concerning this clonotype: An end of the junction does not agree with germline; a read error may underlie this. The rearrangement joins TRBV4-1 to TRBJ2-5; D is perhaps TRBD1 (6 bases). The germline gives CDR1 MGHRA, CDR2 YSYEKL. This CDR3 region has 14 residues. In DNA, the CDR3 is TGCGCCAACAGCCAAGATACAGGGCGAGAGACCCAGTACTTC. It specifies CANSQDTGRETQYF.

A remark on this clonotype: Given a much more abundant clone one base away, this may be a read error. The rearrangement joins TRBV12-3 or TRBV12-4 to TRBJ2-5, with D tentatively TRBD1 or TRBD2 (5 bases each). The length of the CDR3 is 13 residues. Trimming took off 3 bases at V and 11 bases at J, with 16 bases between the two ends. Here the CDR3 reads CASSFGAIREQYF. The CDR3 DNA sequence: TGTGCCAGCAGTTTCGGGGCCATAAGAGAGCAGTACTTC.

The chain employs TRBV29-1 and TRBJ2-1; D possibly corresponds to TRBD1 (5 bases). Germline V gene sequence: CDR1 SQVTM, CDR2 ANQGSEA. The length of the CDR3 is 14 residues. With 7 bases removed from V and 5 bases from J, the gap between germline ends came to 18 bases. The DNA for the CDR3 is TGCAGCGAAGGTTATCGAGACAGTGACAATGAGCAGTTCTTC. Translation gives CSEGYRDSDNEQFF.

The table lists this clonotype with a few counts. The chain couples TRBV7-2 to TRBJ2-3; 12 positions match TRBD2. Trimming cost V 4 bases and J 0 bases; bases outside gene matches: 8. The CDR3 has 18 residues. The germline V gene encodes CDR1 SGHTA and CDR2 FQGNSA. CDR3 residues: CASSSGLAGLSSTDTQYF. In nucleotides, the CDR3 is TGTGCCAGCAGCTCCGGACTAGCGGGGCTGTCTAGCACAGATACGCAGTATTTT.

This clonotype appeared once. The chain recombines TRBV19 with TRBJ2-1; D might be TRBD1 or TRBD2, each matching 5 bases. V shed 3 bases and J shed 8 bases, with 8 bases lying between them. Germline CDR1 and CDR2: LNHDA and SQIVND (reference sequence). The CDR3 consists of 12 residues. CDR3 nucleotide sequence: TGTGCCAGTAGTATGCTGGGGGATGAGCAGTTCTTC. Amino acid sequence: CASSMLGDEQFF.

The chain combines TRBV20-1 with TRBJ2-1; 7 bases agree with TRBD1. Trimming removed 3 bases from V and 5 bases from J; junction bases left unmatched: 10. Germline CDR1 reads DFQATT; CDR2 reads SNEGSKA (reference sequence). The CDR3 has 15 residues. CDR3 residues: CSARSPGQWHNEQFF. The CDR3 coding sequence is TGCAGTGCTAGGTCCCCGGGACAGTGGCACAATGAGCAGTTCTTC.

This clonotype was found once. This rearrangement joins TRBV5-1 to TRBJ2-3; TRBD1 matches at 7 bases. The V gene's germline CDR1 is SGHRS and CDR2 YFSETQ. The junction had 3 bases not matched to a gene; V was cut back by 0 bases and J by 5 bases. The CDR3 extends over 14 amino acids. CDR3 sequence: CASSLVDREDTQYF. The DNA for the CDR3 is TGCGCCAGCAGCTTGGTTGACAGGGAAGATACGCAGTATTTT. Drawing the rest from reference TRBV5-1 and TRBJ2-3, the complete variable domain is KAGVTQTPRYLIKTRGQQVTLSCSPISGHRSVSWYQQTPGQGLQFLFEYFSETQRNKGNFPGRFSGRQFSNSRSEMNVSTLELGDSALYLCASSLVDREDTQYFGPGTRLTVL.

The chain has TRBV7-2 and TRBJ1-2, with 8 bases lining up with TRBD1. The J segment lost 6 bases and the V segment lost 5 bases, leaving 11 bases of the junction unmatched. Germline V CDR1 and CDR2: SGHTA, FQGNSA. The CDR3 covers 15 residues. The CDR3 sequence is CASSQRTGRNHGYTF. The CDR3 DNA is TGTGCCAGCAGCCAAAGGACAGGGCGAAACCATGGCTACACCTTC.

This clonotype was counted a few times. A junction boundary mismatches the germline segment, possibly from a read error. The rearrangement joins TRBV29-1 to TRBJ2-1, with no clear D. Germline values: CDR1 SQVTM, CDR2 ANQGSEA. The CDR3 is 12 residues long. This CDR3 reads CGVGPGRSEQFF. For the CDR3, the DNA is TGCGGCGTTGGACCCGGCAGAAGTGAGCAGTTCTTC.

J is TRBJ1-2 and V is TRBV6-6; the D gene is possibly TRBD1 (6 bases). The germline CDR1 and CDR2 sequences are MNHNY and SVGAGI (reference sequence). V shed 7 bases and J shed 8 bases, with 17 bases lying between them. The CDR3 is made up of 13 amino acids. CDR3 loop: CASTPNGGGGYTF. The CDR3 bases are TGTGCCAGCACTCCCAACGGGGGCGGGGGCTACACCTTC.

The gene calls are TRBV20-1 and TRBJ1-2; D remains ambiguous. Germline V gene data show CDR1 as DFQATT and CDR2 as SNEGSKA (reference sequence). V was clipped by 7 bases and J by 4 bases, with 13 bases between them. The CDR3 has 12 amino acids. The CDR3 sequence is CSGSAPTYGYTF. The CDR3 DNA follows: TGCAGTGGATCAGCGCCGACCTATGGCTACACCTTC.

The chain is built from TRBV7-3 and TRBJ1-6; weak D call: TRBD1 (6 bases). This CDR3 is built from 16 residues. Germline V gene data show CDR1 as SGHTA and CDR2 as FQGTGA. V lost 2 bases to trimming and J lost 6 bases, with 14 bases between them. For the CDR3, the DNA is TGTGCCAGCAGCTTACGGGCAGGGGTTAGTAATTCACCCCTCCACTTT. This codes for CASSLRAGVSNSPLHF.

The CDR3 sequence is CSAKQGFTTNIQYF. CDR3 DNA sequence: TGCAGCGCAAAACAGGGTTTTACGACAAACATTCAGTACTTC. The V gene is TRBV29-1, the J gene TRBJ2-4, with D maybe TRBD1 (6 bases). V was shortened by 7 bases and J by 6 bases, with 19 bases between the two germline ends. The CDR3 has 14 residues. Germline values: CDR1 SQVTM, CDR2 ANQGSEA.